This T cell receptor beta chain came from a study of T cells in Graves' hyperthyroidism and ophthalmopathy. The source material, RNA transcripts, was used to amplify TCR beta CDR3 regions. The primer set for the first-round RT-PCR of the TCR CDR3 was HTBI. TCRdb reanalysed the multiplex PCR reads using MiXCR and keeps one entry per CDR3 protein. The table has around 420,000 distinct CDR3 sequences, around 16% seen once; the top ten hold over 12%. Looked up from germline, CDR1 is LNHDA and CDR2 is SQIVND (reference sequence). V lost 8 bases, J lost 6 bases, and 13 bases stayed unmatched. There are 15 residues in the CDR3.

Sequenced: blood. This sequence originates from a young woman with Graves' hyperthyroidism. The V and J genes are TRBV19 and TRBJ2-7, with 10 bases aligning to TRBD1. CDR3 amino acids: CASSPADRGSLEQYF. In nucleotides, the CDR3 is TGTGCCAGTTCCCCGGCGGACAGGGGGTCCCTCGAGCAGTACTTC. Combining the CDR3 with reference TRBV19 and TRBJ2-7 gives the whole variable domain DGGITQSPKYLFRKEGQNVTLSCEQNLNHDAMYWYRQDPGQGLRLIYYSQIVNDFQKGDIAEGYSVSREKKESFPLTVTSAQKNPTAFYLCASSPADRGSLEQYFGPGTRLTVT.